This T cell receptor (beta chain) was identified during a study of T cell responses to AZD1222 COVID-19 vaccine. Worth noting for this clone: Its antigen remains unidentified.

Study conclusions and caveats: The donors showed a predominance of white British ancestry and of females, with possible underestimation of clonal diversity.

The repertoire was sequenced with immunoSEQ multiplex PCR; TCRdb's copy has only in-frame clones and lacks some. The table lists about 140,000 clones, 75% to 95% of them singletons, with 2.8% in the top ten. The sequence derives from an adult in good health. Sequencing used peripheral blood, obtained on day 0 of AZD1222 vaccination.

The DNA for the CDR3 is TGTGCCAGCAGCCCGGGACAGGGACCTGACATGAACACTGAAGCTTTCTTT. This sequence encodes CASSPGQGPDMNTEAFF. The V and J genes are TRBV7-9 and TRBJ1-1; 9 positions match TRBD1. The CDR3 covers 17 residues. V shed 5 bases and J 0 bases; nucleotides not matched to a gene: 10. Germline V lookup: CDR1 SEHNR, CDR2 FQNEAQ (reference sequence).